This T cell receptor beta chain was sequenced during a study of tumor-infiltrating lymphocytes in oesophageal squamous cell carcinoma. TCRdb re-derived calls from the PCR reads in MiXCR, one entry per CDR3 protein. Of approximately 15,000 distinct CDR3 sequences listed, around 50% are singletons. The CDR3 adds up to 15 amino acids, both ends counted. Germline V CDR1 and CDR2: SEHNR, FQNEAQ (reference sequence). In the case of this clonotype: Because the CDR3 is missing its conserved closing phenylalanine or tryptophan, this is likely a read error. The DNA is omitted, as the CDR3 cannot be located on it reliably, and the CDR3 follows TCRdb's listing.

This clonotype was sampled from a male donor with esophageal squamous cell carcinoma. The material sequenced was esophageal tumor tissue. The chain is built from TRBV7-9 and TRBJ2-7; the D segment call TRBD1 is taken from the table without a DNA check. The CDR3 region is CASISTGGNEQFFGS.